The rows below give T cell receptor beta chains drawn from one sample of a study of molecular identifiers for immune sequencing clone quantification. A single record per CDR3 protein comes from TCRdb applying MiXCR to the PCR reads. The table includes approximately 500,000 distinct CDR3 sequences, around 23% detected once. The sample consisted of naive CD8+ T cells from blood, with Jurkat cell RNA spiked in. The receptors derive from a human donor in good health. Some libraries in this study had Jurkat cell RNA spiked in. Each CDR3 is given with its conserved first and last residue. A D gene is named only where the DNA matches it firmly. Clone size, where shown, is once, few, many, or a class for clones that have expanded.

j_call,clone_size,d_call,v_call,cdr3_length,cdr3_nt,cdr3_aa
TRBJ2-7,many,TRBD1,TRBV5-1,14,TGCGCCAGCAGCTTGGGCCAGGGGGCCCACGAGCAGTACTTC,CASSLGQGAHEQYF
TRBJ2-3,-,TRBD1,TRBV3-1,15,TGTGCCAGCAGCCCCGACAGGGGCTCGGGAGATACGCAGTATTTT,CASSPDRGSGDTQYF
TRBJ2-1,-,-,TRBV7-2,16,TGTGCCAGCAGCTTAGTCTTGGGAGTCGGGGACAATGAGCAGTTCTTC,CASSLVLGVGDNEQFF
TRBJ1-2,-,-,TRBV9,15,TGTGCCAGCAGCGGAGTTAGATGGGACGACTATGGCTACGCCTTC,CASSGVRWDDYGYAF
TRBJ2-1,few,TRBD2,TRBV24-1,14,TGTGCCACCAGTGAGGGGACTAGCGCGGATGAGCAGTTCTTC,CATSEGTSADEQFF
TRBJ2-7,few,-,TRBV30,13,TGTGCCTGGAGTATGGGGACCTCCTACGAGCAGTACTTC,CAWSMGTSYEQYF
TRBJ2-2,few,-,TRBV7-9,18,TGTGCCAGCAGGGCCGGGACCCCCGCCGCCGAACGCGCCGGGGAGCTGTTTTTT,CASRAGTPAAERAGELFF
TRBJ1-5,many,TRBD1,TRBV19,12,TGTGCCAGCCGGACAGGGAATCAGCCCCAGCATTTT,CASRTGNQPQHF
TRBJ2-3,-,-,TRBV28,14,TGTGCCAGCAGACTCGGACTGTACACAGATACGCAGTATTTT,CASRLGLYTDTQYF
TRBJ2-5,-,-,TRBV10-3,13,TGTGCCATCAGTGACCCGATAGGGGAGACCCAGTACTTC,CAISDPIGETQYF
TRBJ2-7,many,-,TRBV4-3,16,TGCGCCAGCAGCCAAGGCTCCGGGACATCGGCCTACGAGCAGTACTTC,CASSQGSGTSAYEQYF
TRBJ1-2,-,-,TRBV25-1,16,TGTGCCAGCAGTCATAGGGACGAGTACCTAAACTATGGCTACACCTTC,CASSHRDEYLNYGYTF
TRBJ1-1,few,TRBD1,TRBV3-1,16,TGTGCCAGCAGCCAAGATCCGGGACAGCGGAACACTGAAGCTTTCTTT,CASSQDPGQRNTEAFF
TRBJ2-7,few,TRBD2,TRBV30,14,TGTGCCTGGAGACGGGCAGCGGGAGGAGACGAGCAGTACTTC,CAWRRAAGGDEQYF
TRBJ1-1,few,-,TRBV18,15,TGTGCCAGCTCACCACCCAACAGGGTCGGGACTGAAGCTTTCTTT,CASSPPNRVGTEAFF
TRBJ2-3,-,TRBD2,TRBV6-2/TRBV6-3,20,TGTGCCAGCAGTTACTCCCCCGGCAGCGGGAGGCCTCTTAGCACAGATACGCAGTATTTT,CASSYSPGSGRPLSTDTQYF
TRBJ2-5,-,-,TRBV5-6,14,TGTGCCAGCAGCTTAGCGACAGGCCAAGAGACCCAGTACTTC,CASSLATGQETQYF
TRBJ1-2,-,-,TRBV4-1,14,TGCGCCAGCAGCCAAGAGCCCGCTAACTATGGCTACACCTTC,CASSQEPANYGYTF
TRBJ2-7,-,-,TRBV6-5,13,TGTGCCAGCAGTTACGGCCAGGGGCTCGAGCAGTACTTC,CASSYGQGLEQYF
TRBJ2-7,-,-,TRBV20-1,13,TGCAGTGCGTCGAGAGGAGACTCCTACGAGCAGTACTTC,CSASRGDSYEQYF
TRBJ2-7,few,-,TRBV2,15,TGTGCCAGCAACGCCGGGACTTATGACTCCTACGAGCAGTACTTC,CASNAGTYDSYEQYF
TRBJ1-5,many,-,TRBV4-3,13,TGCGCCAGCAGCGAAGATCTGAATCAGCCCCAGCATTTT,CASSEDLNQPQHF
TRBJ1-5,-,-,TRBV4-1,16,TGCGCCAGCAGCCCCCGGGGGGGGGAGCTCACTCAGCCCCAGCATTTT,CASSPRGGELTQPQHF
TRBJ2-7,-,TRBD2,TRBV20-1,17,TGCAGTGCTACACCCACGGGACTAGCGGGAGTTTTCTACGAGCAGTACTTC,CSATPTGLAGVFYEQYF
TRBJ2-3,many,-,TRBV6-5,13,TGTGCCAGCAGTTCACTCGGAGTTGATACGCAGTATTTT,CASSSLGVDTQYF
TRBJ2-2,many,-,TRBV6-5,15,TGTGCCAGCAGGGACCGAGGATCGAACACCGGGGAGCTGTTTTTT,CASRDRGSNTGELFF
TRBJ2-7,few,TRBD2,TRBV24-1,14,TGTGCCACCAGTGATATAGCGGGGCCTCACGAGCAGTACTTC,CATSDIAGPHEQYF
TRBJ2-5,many,-,TRBV30,13,TGTGCCTGGAGTGTTCTTTCTCAAGAGACCCAGTACTTC,CAWSVLSQETQYF
TRBJ1-5,few,-,TRBV2,15,TGTGCCAGCAGTGAAGTGGGGGGTCTTGTCCAGCCCCAGCATTTT,CASSEVGGLVQPQHF
TRBJ2-7,many,-,TRBV12-3/TRBV12-4,14,TGTGCCAGCAGTGTCGTCATGAGGGAAGGCGAGCAGTACTTC,CASSVVMREGEQYF
TRBJ2-1,-,-,TRBV28,14,TGTGCCAGCAGAGCAGAGAGCTCCTACAATGAGCAGTTCTTC,CASRAESSYNEQFF
TRBJ1-2,-,-,TRBV12-3/TRBV12-4,14,TGTGCCAGCAGTTTATCCTTAAAGAACTATGGCTACACCTTC,CASSLSLKNYGYTF
TRBJ2-2,-,TRBD2,TRBV7-2,16,TGTGCCAGCAGCTTGCTGACTAGCGGGAGGACCGGGGAGCTGTTTTTT,CASSLLTSGRTGELFF
TRBJ2-5,-,-,TRBV7-9,12,TGTGCCAGCAGACACGGGGACGGGACCCGGTACTTC,CASRHGDGTRYF
TRBJ2-1,many,-,TRBV5-1,13,TGCGCCAGCATGTCGACAGGTCTGAGTGAGCAGTTCTTC,CASMSTGLSEQFF
TRBJ2-7,-,TRBD2,TRBV27,21,TGTGCCAGCAGTTTATTGGGTTCCCCGGGACTAGCGGGATTAACTACCTACGAGCAGTACTTC,CASSLLGSPGLAGLTTYEQYF
TRBJ1-1,-,-,TRBV6-5,12,TGTGCCAGCGTTAGGGCAGGTACTGAAGCTTTCTTT,CASVRAGTEAFF
TRBJ1-5,-,-,TRBV6-2/TRBV6-3,16,TGTGCCAGCAGTTACTGGAGTGTGCAGGTAAATCAGCCCCAGCATTTT,CASSYWSVQVNQPQHF
TRBJ2-5,-,TRBD1,TRBV27,15,TGTGCCAGCAATTTCCGCAGGGGGCGCCGTGAGACCCAGTACTTC,CASNFRRGRRETQYF
TRBJ1-5,many,-,TRBV4-1,14,TGCGCCAGCAGCCAAGTGGCAGCAGGTCAGCCCCAGCATTTT,CASSQVAAGQPQHF
TRBJ2-1,-,-,TRBV20-1,10,TGCAGTGTCACGGTCTATGAGCAGTTCTTC,CSVTVYEQFF
TRBJ2-3,-,TRBD2,TRBV10-3,17,TGTGCCATCAGTGAAATTCCCGCGGGGGGCGGCACAGATACGCAGTATTTT,CAISEIPAGGGTDTQYF
TRBJ1-6,few,TRBD1,TRBV6-5,14,TGTGCCAGCAGCTTGGACAGGGCGAGGTCACCCCTCCACTTT,CASSLDRARSPLHF
TRBJ2-7,-,-,TRBV9,14,TGTGCCAGCAGCATCCGGGCCACCGACTACGGGCAGTACTTC,CASSIRATDYGQYF
TRBJ2-5,few,-,TRBV20-1,17,TGCAGTGCTAGAGGGAGACAGTCCAGGGTCCGCCAAGAGACCCAGTACTTC,CSARGRQSRVRQETQYF
TRBJ2-7,-,TRBD2,TRBV30,13,TGTGCCTGGAGAAACGGGGGGGCCCACGAGCAGTACTTC,CAWRNGGAHEQYF
TRBJ2-7,-,-,TRBV9,14,TGTGCCAGCAGCGTAGCGGGGGAAGGGTACGAGCAGTACTTC,CASSVAGEGYEQYF
TRBJ2-7,-,-,TRBV30,14,TGTGCCTGGAGTCAAGCTAGCCTCGTTTACGAGCAGTACTTC,CAWSQASLVYEQYF
TRBJ1-2,-,-,TRBV20-1,12,TGCAGTGCTAGCCAAGGGGCGCCTGGCTACACCTTC,CSASQGAPGYTF
TRBJ2-2,-,-,TRBV4-3,17,TGCGCCAGCAGCCAAGATCAGACGCCTGGGGTCACCGGGGAGCTGTTTTTT,CASSQDQTPGVTGELFF
TRBJ2-3,many,-,TRBV9,16,TGTGCCAGCAGCGTAGTGGCAGGGTTGAGTACAGATACGCAGTATTTT,CASSVVAGLSTDTQYF
TRBJ1-5,-,-,TRBV9,13,TGTGCCAGCAGCGTAGCTGCGACGGAGCCCCAGCATTTT,CASSVAATEPQHF